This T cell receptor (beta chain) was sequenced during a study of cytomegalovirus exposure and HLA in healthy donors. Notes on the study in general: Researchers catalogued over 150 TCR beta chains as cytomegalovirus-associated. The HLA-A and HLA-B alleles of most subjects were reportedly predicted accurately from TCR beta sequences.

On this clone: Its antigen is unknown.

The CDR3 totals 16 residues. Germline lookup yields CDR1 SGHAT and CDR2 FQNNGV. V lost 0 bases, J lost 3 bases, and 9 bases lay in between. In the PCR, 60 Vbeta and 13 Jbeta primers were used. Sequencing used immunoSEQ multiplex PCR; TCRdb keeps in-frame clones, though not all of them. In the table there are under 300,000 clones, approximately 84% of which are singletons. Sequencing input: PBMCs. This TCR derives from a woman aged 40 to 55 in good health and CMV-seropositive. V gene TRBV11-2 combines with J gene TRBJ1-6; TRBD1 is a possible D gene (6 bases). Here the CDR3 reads CASSLETGIYNSPLHF. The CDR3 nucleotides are TGTGCCAGCAGCTTAGAAACAGGGATCTATAATTCACCCCTCCACTTT.